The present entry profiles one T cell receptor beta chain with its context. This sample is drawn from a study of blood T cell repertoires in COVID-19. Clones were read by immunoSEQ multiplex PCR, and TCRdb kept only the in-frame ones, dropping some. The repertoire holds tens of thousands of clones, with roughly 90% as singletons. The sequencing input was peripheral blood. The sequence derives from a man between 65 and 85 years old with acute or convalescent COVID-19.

Here the CDR3 reads CASSYWEGTNQPQHF. The DNA for the CDR3 is TGTGCCAGCAGTTACTGGGAGGGGACGAATCAGCCCCAGCATTTT. This chain uses TRBV6-2 or TRBV6-3 with TRBJ1-5; TRBD1 might be the D (5 bases). Germline loops: CDR1 MNHEY, CDR2 SVGEGT. The CDR3 length is 15 residues. V gave up 1 base and J gave up 4 bases, with 11 bases separating them.